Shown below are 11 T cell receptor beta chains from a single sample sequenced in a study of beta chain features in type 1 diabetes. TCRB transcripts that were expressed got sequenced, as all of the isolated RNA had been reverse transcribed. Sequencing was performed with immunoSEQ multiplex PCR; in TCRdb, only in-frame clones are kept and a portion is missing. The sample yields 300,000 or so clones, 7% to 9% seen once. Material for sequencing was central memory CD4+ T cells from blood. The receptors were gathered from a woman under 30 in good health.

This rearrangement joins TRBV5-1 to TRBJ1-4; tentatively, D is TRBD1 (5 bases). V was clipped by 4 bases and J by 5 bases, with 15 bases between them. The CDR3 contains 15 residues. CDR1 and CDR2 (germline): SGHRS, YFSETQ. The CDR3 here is CASSPWGRENEKLFF. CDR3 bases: TGCGCCAGCAGCCCCTGGGGCAGGGAAAATGAAAAACTGTTTTTT.

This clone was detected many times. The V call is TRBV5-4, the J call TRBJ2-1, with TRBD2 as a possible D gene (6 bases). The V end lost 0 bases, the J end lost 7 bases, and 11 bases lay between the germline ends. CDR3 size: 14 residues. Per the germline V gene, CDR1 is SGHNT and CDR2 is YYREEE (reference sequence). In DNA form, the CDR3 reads TGTGCCAGCAGCTTGGCTTCTAGCGTGAATGAGCAGTTCTTC. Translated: CASSLASSVNEQFF.

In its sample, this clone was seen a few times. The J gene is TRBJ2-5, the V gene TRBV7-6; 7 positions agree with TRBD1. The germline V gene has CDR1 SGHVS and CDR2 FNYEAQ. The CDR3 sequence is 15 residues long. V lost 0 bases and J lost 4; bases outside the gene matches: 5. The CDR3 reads CASSLASRGRETQYF. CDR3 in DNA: TGTGCCAGCAGCTTAGCTTCCAGGGGGAGAGAGACCCAGTACTTC. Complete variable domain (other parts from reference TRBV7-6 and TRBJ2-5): GAGVSQSPRYKVTKRGQDVALRCDPISGHVSLYWYRQALGQGPEFLTYFNYEAQQDKSGLPNDRFSAERPEGSISTLTIQRTEQRDSAMYRCASSLASRGRETQYFGPGTRLLVL.

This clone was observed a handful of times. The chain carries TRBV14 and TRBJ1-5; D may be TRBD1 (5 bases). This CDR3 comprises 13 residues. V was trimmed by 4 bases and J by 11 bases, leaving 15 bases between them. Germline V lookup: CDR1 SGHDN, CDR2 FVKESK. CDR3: CASSLGGETTQHF. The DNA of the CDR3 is TGTGCCAGCAGCCTTGGAGGGGAAACAACCCAGCATTTT.

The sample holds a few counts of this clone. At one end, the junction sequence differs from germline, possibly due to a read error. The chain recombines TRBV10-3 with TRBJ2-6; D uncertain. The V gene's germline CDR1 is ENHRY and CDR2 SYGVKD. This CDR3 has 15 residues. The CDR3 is CASSYNDAGANVLTF. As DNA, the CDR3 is TGTGCCAGCAGTTACAATGACGCTGGGGCCAACGTCCTGACTTTC.

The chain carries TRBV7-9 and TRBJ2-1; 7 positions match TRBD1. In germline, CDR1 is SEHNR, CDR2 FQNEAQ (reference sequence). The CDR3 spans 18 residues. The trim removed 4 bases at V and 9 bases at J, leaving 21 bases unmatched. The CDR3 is CASSYQQGFSDGRIEQFF. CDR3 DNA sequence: TGTGCCAGCAGCTACCAACAGGGGTTCAGTGACGGGCGGATTGAGCAGTTCTTC. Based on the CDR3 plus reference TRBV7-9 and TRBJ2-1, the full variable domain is DTGVSQNPRHKITKRGQNVTFRCDPISEHNRLYWYRQTLGQGPEFLTYFQNEAQLEKSRLLSDRFSAERPKGSFSTLEIQRTEQGDSAMYLCASSYQQGFSDGRIEQFFGPGTRLTVL.

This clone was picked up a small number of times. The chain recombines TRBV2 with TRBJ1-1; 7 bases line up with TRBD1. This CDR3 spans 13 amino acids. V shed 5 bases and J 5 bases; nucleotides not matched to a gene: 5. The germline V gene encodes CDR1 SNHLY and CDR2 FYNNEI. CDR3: CASSSDRVTEAFF. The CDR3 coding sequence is TGTGCCAGCAGTTCTGACAGGGTGACTGAAGCTTTCTTT.

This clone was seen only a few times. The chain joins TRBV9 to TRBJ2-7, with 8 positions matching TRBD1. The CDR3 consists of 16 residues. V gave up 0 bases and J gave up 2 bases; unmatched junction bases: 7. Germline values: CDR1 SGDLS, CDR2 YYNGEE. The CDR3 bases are TGTGCCAGCAGCGTAGGACGGACAGGGTCGACCTACGAGCAGTACTTC. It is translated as CASSVGRTGSTYEQYF.

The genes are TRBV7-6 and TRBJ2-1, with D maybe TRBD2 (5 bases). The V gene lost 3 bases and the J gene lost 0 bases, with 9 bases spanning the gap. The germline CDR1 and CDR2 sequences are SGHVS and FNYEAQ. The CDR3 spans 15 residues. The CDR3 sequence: CASSLSGSSYNEQFF. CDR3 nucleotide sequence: TGTGCCAGCAGCTTGAGCGGAAGCTCCTACAATGAGCAGTTCTTC.

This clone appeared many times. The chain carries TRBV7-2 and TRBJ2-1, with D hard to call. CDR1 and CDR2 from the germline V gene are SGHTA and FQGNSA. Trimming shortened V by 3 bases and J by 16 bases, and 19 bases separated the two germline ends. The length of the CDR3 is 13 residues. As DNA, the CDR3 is TGTGCCAGCAGCTTTAACTTTTTGCAAGGTGAATTCTTC. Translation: CASSFNFLQGEFF.

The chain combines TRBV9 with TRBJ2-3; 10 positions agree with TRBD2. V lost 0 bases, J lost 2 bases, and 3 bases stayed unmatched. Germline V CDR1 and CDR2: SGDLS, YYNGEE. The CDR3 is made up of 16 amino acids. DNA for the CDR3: TGTGCCAGCAGCGTAGGTAGCGGGGGGCTCACAGATACGCAGTATTTT. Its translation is CASSVGSGGLTDTQYF.